The 14 T cell receptor beta chains given below trace back to one sample, sequenced in a study of PD-1 blockade in classical Hodgkin lymphoma. The repertoire was sequenced with immunoSEQ multiplex PCR; TCRdb's copy has only in-frame clones and lacks some. The sample shows over 25,000 clones, 71% of them seen only once. Following autologous stem cell transplantation, relapse occurred in every patient, and exposure to brentuximab vedotin varied. Sequencing was performed on peripheral blood mononuclear cells (PBMCs), taken before the second cycle of nivolumab. The receptor source for this set is a human donor with classical Hodgkin lymphoma.

The gene calls are TRBV5-4 and TRBJ1-4; no definite D call. Per the germline V gene, CDR1 is SGHNT and CDR2 is YYREEE (reference sequence). The ends were cut back, 0 bases at V and 4 bases at J, with 7 bases in the middle. The CDR3 has 14 amino acids. DNA of the CDR3: TGTGCCAGCAGCTTGGAACCGATTAATGAAAAACTGTTTTTT. Encoded protein: CASSLEPINEKLFF.

This clone was seen more than once but under ten times. The rearrangement links TRBV13 to TRBJ1-3, with D tentatively TRBD1 (5 bases). Germline V CDR1 and CDR2: PRHDT, FYEKMQ (reference sequence). This CDR3 has 16 amino acids. Trimming stripped 8 bases from V and 0 bases from J, with 17 bases between. DNA for the CDR3: TGTGCCAGCGGAGACAGCCAAATCTTCTCTGGAAACACCATATATTTT. This encodes CASGDSQIFSGNTIYF.

This sequence joins TRBV13 and TRBJ2-5, with 16 bases that match TRBD2. The CDR3 is made up of 18 amino acids. The germline CDR1 and CDR2 sequences are PRHDT and FYEKMQ (reference sequence). With V trimmed by 5 bases and J by 4 bases, 10 bases remained unmatched. The CDR3 coding sequence is TGTGCCAGCAGCCCCGGGACTAGCGGGGGGGCGCGGAGAGAGACCCAGTACTTC. It codes for CASSPGTSGGARRETQYF.

This clone was counted a few times. This chain joins TRBV21-1 and TRBJ1-3; TRBD1 is the table's D call and was not checked against the DNA. TRBV21-1 is a pseudogene. The CDR3 runs to 14 residues. CDR3 sequence reads: CASNYRGHGNTIYF. The CDR3 nucleotides are TGTGCCAGCAACTACAGGGGGCACGGAAACACCATATATTTT.

In DNA, the CDR3 is TGTGCCAGTAGTACCCCAGACGAAAAACTGTTTTTT. This sequence encodes CASSTPDEKLFF. The rearrangement uses TRBV19 and TRBJ1-4, with no clear D. The CDR3 has 12 amino acids. V gave up 4 bases and J gave up 8 bases, with 8 bases separating them. The V gene's germline CDR1 is LNHDA and CDR2 SQIVND (reference sequence).

This chain uses TRBV6-1 with TRBJ1-1; D perhaps matches TRBD1 (6 bases). The CDR3 length is 12 residues. Trimming shortened V by 7 bases and J by 5 bases, and 11 bases separated the two germline ends. The V gene's germline CDR1 is MNHNS and CDR2 SASEGT. The CDR3 loop is CASNQGRTEAFF. The CDR3 DNA sequence: TGTGCCAGCAACCAGGGGAGAACTGAAGCTTTCTTT.

The V gene is TRBV4-2, the J gene TRBJ2-2; 9 nucleotides match TRBD2. The CDR3 sequence is 17 residues long. After removal of 2 bases from V and 3 bases from J, the junction contained 7 bases not matched to a gene. Germline V gene sequence: CDR1 LGHNA, CDR2 YNFKEQ. The CDR3 DNA reads as TGTGCCAGCAGCCAAAGTGGCGGGGGGGCTGACACCGGGGAGCTGTTTTTT. Its translation: CASSQSGGGADTGELFF.

By proportion, this clone is medium-sized. This chain connects TRBV4-3 to TRBJ1-2; D is ambiguous. This CDR3 comprises 16 residues. CDR1 is LGHNA, CDR2 YSLEER, per germline. V was clipped by 0 bases and J by 0 bases, with 11 bases between them. CDR3 in amino acids: CASSQDATYSNYGYTF. The DNA for the CDR3 is TGCGCCAGCAGCCAAGACGCAACCTACTCTAACTATGGCTACACCTTC.

This chain connects TRBV19 to TRBJ2-1; the match to TRBD2 covers 8 bases. In germline, CDR1 is LNHDA, CDR2 SQIVND (reference sequence). The V gene end was trimmed by 8 bases and the J gene end by 8 bases; junction bases not matched to a gene: 14. CDR3 length equals 15 residues. CDR3 sequence reads: CASATPSGGRYEQFF. CDR3 coding DNA: TGTGCCAGTGCTACCCCGAGCGGGGGAAGATATGAGCAGTTCTTC.

The chain couples TRBV6-5 to TRBJ1-5; D uncertain. Germline V lookup: CDR1 MNHEY, CDR2 SVGAGI. Trimming cost V 4 bases and J 0 bases, with 10 bases left between them. The CDR3 sequence is 15 residues long. Here the CDR3 reads CASSSGPYSNQPQHF. DNA of the CDR3: TGTGCCAGCAGTTCAGGCCCCTATAGCAATCAGCCCCAGCATTTT.

V and J are TRBV25-1 and TRBJ1-1; D gene uncertain. Germline lookup yields CDR1 MGHDK and CDR2 SYGVNS. V lost 8 bases and J lost 4, with 14 bases in between. The CDR3 is 13 residues long. The CDR3 loop reads CASSPALSTEAFF. DNA of the CDR3: TGTGCCAGCTCACCGGCCCTGAGCACTGAAGCTTTCTTT. Combining the CDR3 with reference TRBV25-1 and TRBJ1-1 gives the whole variable domain EADIYQTPRYLVIGTGKKITLECSQTMGHDKMYWYQQDPGMELHLIHYSYGVNSTEKGDLSSESTVSRIRTEHFPLTLESARPSHTSQYLCASSPALSTEAFFGQGTRLTVV.

The rearrangement joins TRBV6-5 to TRBJ2-1; 12 nucleotides match TRBD2. Per the germline V gene, CDR1 is MNHEY and CDR2 is SVGAGI. V was clipped by 4 bases and J by 4 bases; unmatched bases: 5. The CDR3 is 16 amino acids. CDR3 amino acids: CASSFSGTSGYNEQFF. For the CDR3, the DNA is TGTGCCAGCAGTTTCTCCGGGACTAGCGGGTACAATGAGCAGTTCTTC.

The chain uses TRBV18 and TRBJ2-1; D is perhaps TRBD1 or TRBD2 (6 bases each). Trimming removed 3 bases from V and 7 bases from J, with 13 bases in between. Germline assignment: CDR1 KGHSH and CDR2 LQKENI. This CDR3 has 14 amino acids. The CDR3 DNA follows: TGTGCCAGCTCACCTAGGGGGGCGGGAAATGAGCAGTTCTTC. Translation: CASSPRGAGNEQFF.

The chain recombines TRBV5-1 with TRBJ2-3; 10 bases fit TRBD2. J was trimmed by 6 bases and V by 5 bases; bases with no gene match: 9. Germline V lookup: CDR1 SGHRS, CDR2 YFSETQ. The CDR3 sequence is 15 residues long. The CDR3 coding sequence is TGCGCCAGCAGGAGTCGGCTAGCGGGGGACGATACGCAGTATTTT. Its translation: CASRSRLAGDDTQYF.